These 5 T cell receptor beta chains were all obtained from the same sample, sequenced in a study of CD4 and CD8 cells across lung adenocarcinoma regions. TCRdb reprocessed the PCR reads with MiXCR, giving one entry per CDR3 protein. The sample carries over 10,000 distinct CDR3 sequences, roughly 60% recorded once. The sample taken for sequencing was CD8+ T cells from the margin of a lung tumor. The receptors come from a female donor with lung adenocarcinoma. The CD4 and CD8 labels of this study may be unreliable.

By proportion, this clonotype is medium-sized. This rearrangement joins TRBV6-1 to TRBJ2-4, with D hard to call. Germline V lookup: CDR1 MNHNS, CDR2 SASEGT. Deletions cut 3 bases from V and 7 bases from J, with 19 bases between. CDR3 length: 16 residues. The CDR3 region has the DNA TGTGCCAGCAGTGACCTCAGAGACGGCGAGAGGAACATTCAGTACTTC. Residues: CASSDLRDGERNIQYF.

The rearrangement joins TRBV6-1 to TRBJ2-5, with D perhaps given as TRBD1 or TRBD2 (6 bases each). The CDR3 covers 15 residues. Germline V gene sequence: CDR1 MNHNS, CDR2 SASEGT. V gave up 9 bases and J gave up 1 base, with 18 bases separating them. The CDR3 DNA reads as TGTGCCAGGGGGCCCGGGGGCCGGGGCCAAGAGACCCAGTACTTC. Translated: CARGPGGRGQETQYF.

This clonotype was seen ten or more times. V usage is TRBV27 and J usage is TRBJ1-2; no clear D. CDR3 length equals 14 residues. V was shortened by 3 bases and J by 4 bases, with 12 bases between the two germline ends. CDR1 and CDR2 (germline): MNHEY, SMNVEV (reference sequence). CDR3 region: CASSLRGEVYGYTF. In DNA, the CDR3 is TGTGCCAGCAGTTTGCGGGGAGAGGTCTATGGCTACACCTTC.

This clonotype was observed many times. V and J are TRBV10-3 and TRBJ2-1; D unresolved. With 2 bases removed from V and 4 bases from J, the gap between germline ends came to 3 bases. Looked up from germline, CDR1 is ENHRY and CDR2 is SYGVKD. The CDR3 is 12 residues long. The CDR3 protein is CAISETYNEQFF. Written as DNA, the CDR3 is TGTGCCATCAGTGAGACGTACAATGAGCAGTTCTTC.

CDR3 bases: TGTGCCAGCACCGACAGGGGACCGGCGGGGGGAGCCAAAAATACTCAGTACTTC. Translated: CASTDRGPAGGAKNTQYF. The V gene is TRBV6-2 or TRBV6-3, the J gene TRBJ2-4; D possibly uses TRBD1 or TRBD2 (8 bases each). Germline V gene data show CDR1 as MNHEY and CDR2 as SVGEGT. This CDR3 region has 18 residues. The V end was cut by 7 bases, the J end by 12 bases, with 34 bases between.